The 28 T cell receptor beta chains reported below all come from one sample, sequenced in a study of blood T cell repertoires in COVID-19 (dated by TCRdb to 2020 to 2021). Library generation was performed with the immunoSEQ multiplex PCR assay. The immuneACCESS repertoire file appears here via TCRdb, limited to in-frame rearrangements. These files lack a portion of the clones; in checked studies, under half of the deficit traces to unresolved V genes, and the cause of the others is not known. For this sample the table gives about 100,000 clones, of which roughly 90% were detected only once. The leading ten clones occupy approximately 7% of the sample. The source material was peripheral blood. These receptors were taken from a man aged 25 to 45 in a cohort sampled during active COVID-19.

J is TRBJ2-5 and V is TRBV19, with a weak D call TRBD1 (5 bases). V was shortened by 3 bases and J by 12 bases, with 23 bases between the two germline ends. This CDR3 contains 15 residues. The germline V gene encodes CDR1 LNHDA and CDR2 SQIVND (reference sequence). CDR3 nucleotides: TGTGCCAGTAGTATTGTTGGGGCAGGGCCGTTGGTTAAGTACTTC. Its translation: CASSIVGAGPLVKYF.

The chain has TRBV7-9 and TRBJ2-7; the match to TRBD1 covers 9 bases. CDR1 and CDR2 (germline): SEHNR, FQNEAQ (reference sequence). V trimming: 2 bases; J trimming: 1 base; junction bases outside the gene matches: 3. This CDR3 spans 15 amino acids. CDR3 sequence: CASSLKGQGSYEQYF. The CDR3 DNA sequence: TGTGCCAGCAGCTTAAAGGGACAGGGTTCCTACGAGCAGTACTTC.

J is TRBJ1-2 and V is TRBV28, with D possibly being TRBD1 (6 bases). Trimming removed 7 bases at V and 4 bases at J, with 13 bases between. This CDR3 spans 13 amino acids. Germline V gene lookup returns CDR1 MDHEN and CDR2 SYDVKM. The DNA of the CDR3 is TGTGCCAGCACCCTGGACAGAAGCTATGGCTACACCTTC. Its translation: CASTLDRSYGYTF.

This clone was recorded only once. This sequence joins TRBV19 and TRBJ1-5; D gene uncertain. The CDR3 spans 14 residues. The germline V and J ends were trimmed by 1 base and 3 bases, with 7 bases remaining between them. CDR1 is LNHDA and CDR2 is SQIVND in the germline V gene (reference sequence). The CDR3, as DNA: TGTGCCAGTAGTATAGGCGTCTTCAATCAGCCCCAGCATTTT. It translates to CASSIGVFNQPQHF.

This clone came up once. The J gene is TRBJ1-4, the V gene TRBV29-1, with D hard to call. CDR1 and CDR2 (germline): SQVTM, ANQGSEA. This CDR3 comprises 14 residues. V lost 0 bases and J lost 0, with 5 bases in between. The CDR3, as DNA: TGCAGCGTTGAAGAACGGGCAACTAATGAAAAACTGTTTTTT. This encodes CSVEERATNEKLFF.

The CDR3 protein is CASRPSTGGYEQYF. CDR3 nucleotide sequence: TGTGCCAGCAGGCCCTCGACAGGGGGGTACGAGCAGTACTTC. The chain joins TRBV2 to TRBJ2-7; 9 nucleotides agree with TRBD1. The CDR3 runs to 14 residues. The V segment lost 6 bases and the J segment 4 bases; nucleotides outside the gene matches: 7. The germline CDR1 and CDR2 sequences are SNHLY and FYNNEI.

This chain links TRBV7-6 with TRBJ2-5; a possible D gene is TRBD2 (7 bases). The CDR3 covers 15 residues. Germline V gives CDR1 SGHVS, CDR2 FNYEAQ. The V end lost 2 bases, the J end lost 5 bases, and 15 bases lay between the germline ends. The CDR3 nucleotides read TGTGCCAGCAGCTTATTGGGGGGGCCCGGGGAGACCCAGTACTTC. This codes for CASSLLGGPGETQYF.

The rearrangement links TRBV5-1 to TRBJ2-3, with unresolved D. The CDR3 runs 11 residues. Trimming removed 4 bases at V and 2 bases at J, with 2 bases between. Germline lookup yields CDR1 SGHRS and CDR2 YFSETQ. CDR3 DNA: TGCGCCAGCAGCCTCACAGATACGCAGTATTTT. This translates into CASSLTDTQYF.

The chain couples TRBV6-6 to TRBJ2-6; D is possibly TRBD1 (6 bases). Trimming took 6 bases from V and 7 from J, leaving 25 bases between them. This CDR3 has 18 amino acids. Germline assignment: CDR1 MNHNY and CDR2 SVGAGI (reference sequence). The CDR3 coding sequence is TGTGCCAGCAGCCGAGATACAGGGATACCTCTGGGTGCCAACGTCCTGACTTTC. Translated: CASSRDTGIPLGANVLTF.

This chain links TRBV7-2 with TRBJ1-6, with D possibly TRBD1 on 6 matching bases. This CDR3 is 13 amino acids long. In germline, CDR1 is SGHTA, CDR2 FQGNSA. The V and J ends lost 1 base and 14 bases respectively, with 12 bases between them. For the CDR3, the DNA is TGTGCCAGCAGCTTAGGGGGGGGCATGACCCTCCACTTT. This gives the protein CASSLGGGMTLHF. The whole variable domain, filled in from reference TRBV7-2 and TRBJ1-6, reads GAGVSQSPSNKVTEKGKDVELRCDPISGHTALYWYRQSLGQGLEFLIYFQGNSAPDKSGLPSDRFSAERTGGSVSTLTIQRTQQEDSAVYLCASSLGGGMTLHFGNGTRLTVT.

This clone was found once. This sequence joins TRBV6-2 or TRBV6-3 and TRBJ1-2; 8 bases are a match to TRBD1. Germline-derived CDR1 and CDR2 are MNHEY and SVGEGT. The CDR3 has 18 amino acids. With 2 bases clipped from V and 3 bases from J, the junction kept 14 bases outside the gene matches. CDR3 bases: TGTGCCAGCAGTTACCCGGGACAGGCTCCAGCATATGACTATGGCTACACCTTC. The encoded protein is CASSYPGQAPAYDYGYTF.

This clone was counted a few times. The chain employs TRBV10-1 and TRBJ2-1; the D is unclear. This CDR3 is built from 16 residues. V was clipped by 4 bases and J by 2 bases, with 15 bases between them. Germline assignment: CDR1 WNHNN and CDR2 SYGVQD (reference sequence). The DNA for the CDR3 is TGCGCCAGCAGTGGATCAACAGTGTTCCCCTACAATGAGCAGTTCTTC. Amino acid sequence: CASSGSTVFPYNEQFF.

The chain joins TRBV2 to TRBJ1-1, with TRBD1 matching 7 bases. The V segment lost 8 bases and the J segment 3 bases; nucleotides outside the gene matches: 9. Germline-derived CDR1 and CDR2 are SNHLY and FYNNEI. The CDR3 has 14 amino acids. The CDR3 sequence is CASCAGQRHTEAFF. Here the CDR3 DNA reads TGTGCCAGCTGCGCGGGACAGCGACACACTGAAGCTTTCTTT.

This chain's CDR3 is CASSTRDSFNEKLFF. CDR3 bases: TGTGCCAGCAGTACCCGGGACAGCTTTAATGAAAAACTGTTTTTT. The V gene is TRBV28, the J gene TRBJ1-4; 7 positions match TRBD1. This CDR3 spans 15 amino acids. Losses at the gene ends were 5 bases for V and 4 bases for J; bases not matched to a gene: 7. CDR1 is MDHEN, CDR2 SYDVKM, per germline.

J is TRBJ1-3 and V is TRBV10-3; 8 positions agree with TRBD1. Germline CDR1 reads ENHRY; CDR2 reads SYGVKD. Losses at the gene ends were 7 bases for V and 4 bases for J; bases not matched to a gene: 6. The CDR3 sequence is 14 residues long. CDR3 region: CAIKDRADGNTIYF. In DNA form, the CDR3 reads TGTGCCATCAAGGACAGGGCTGACGGAAACACCATATATTTT.

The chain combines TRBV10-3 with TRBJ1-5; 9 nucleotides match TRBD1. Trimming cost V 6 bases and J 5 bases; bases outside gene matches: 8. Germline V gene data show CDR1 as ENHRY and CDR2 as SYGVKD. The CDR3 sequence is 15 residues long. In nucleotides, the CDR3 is TGTGCCATCAGCAGAACAGGGGGCGGACATCAGCCCCAGCATTTT. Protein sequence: CAISRTGGGHQPQHF.

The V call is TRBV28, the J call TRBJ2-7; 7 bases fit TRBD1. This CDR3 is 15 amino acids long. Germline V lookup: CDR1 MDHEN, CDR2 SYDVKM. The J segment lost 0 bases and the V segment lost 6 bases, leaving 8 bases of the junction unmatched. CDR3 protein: CASSRRWDSSYEQYF. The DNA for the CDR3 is TGTGCCAGCAGCCGACGATGGGACAGCTCCTACGAGCAGTACTTC. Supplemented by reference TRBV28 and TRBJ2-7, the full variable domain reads DVKVTQSSRYLVKRTGEKVFLECVQDMDHENMFWYRQDPGLGLRLIYFSYDVKMKEKGDIPEGYSVSREKKERFSLILESASTNQTSMYLCASSRRWDSSYEQYFGPGTRLTVT.

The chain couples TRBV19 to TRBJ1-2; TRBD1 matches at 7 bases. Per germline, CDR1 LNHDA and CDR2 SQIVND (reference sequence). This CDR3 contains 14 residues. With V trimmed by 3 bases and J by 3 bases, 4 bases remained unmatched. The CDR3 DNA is TGTGCCAGTAGTATCGGACAGGACTACTATGGCTACACCTTC. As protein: CASSIGQDYYGYTF.

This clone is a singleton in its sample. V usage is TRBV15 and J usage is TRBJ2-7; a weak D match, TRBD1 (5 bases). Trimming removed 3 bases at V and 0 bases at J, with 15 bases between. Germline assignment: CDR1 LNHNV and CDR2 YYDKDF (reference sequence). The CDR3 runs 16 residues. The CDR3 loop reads CATSRSTGFLSYEQYF. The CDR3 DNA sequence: TGTGCCACCAGCAGGAGTACAGGATTCCTCTCCTACGAGCAGTACTTC.

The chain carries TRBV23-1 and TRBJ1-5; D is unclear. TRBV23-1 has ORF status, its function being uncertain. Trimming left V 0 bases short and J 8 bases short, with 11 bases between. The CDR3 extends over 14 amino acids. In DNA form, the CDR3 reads TGCGCCAGCAGTCAATCCCGGCCGGGAGAGCCCCAGCATTTT. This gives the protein CASSQSRPGEPQHF.

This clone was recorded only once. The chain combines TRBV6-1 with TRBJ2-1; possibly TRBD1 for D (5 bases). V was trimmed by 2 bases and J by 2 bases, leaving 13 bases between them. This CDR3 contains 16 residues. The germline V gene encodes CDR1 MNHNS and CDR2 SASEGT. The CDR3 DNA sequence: TGTGCCAGCAGTGAACGTCCCAAAGGGGCCTACAATGAGCAGTTCTTC. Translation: CASSERPKGAYNEQFF.

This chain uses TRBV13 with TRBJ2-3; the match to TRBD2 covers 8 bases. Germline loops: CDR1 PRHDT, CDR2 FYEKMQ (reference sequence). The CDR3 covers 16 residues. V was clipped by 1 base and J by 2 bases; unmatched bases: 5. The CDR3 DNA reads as TGTGCCAGCAGCTTAGATAGCGGGGTACCCACAGATACGCAGTATTTT. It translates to CASSLDSGVPTDTQYF.

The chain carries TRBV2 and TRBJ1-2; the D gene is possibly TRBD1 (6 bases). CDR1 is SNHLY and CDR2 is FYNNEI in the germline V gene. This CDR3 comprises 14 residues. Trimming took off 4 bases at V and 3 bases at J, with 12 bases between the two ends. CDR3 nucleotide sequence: TGTGCCAGCAGTGTTGACAGGTCGGACTATGGCTACACCTTC. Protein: CASSVDRSDYGYTF. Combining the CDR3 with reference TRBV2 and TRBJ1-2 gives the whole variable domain EPEVTQTPSHQVTQMGQEVILRCVPISNHLYFYWYRQILGQKVEFLVSFYNNEISEKSEIFDDQFSVERPDGSNFTLKIRSTKLEDSAMYFCASSVDRSDYGYTFGSGTRLTVV.

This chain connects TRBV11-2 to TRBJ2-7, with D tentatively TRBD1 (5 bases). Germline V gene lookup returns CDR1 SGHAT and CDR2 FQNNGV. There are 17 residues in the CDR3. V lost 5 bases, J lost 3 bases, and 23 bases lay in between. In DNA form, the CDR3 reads TGTGCCAGCAGCCTGATTATTTTTCAGGGCGCCAACTACGAGCAGTACTTC. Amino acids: CASSLIIFQGANYEQYF.

The CDR3 nucleotides read TGTGCCAGCAAGGACAGCTCTGGAAACACCATATATTTT. It codes for CASKDSSGNTIYF. The chain employs TRBV2 and TRBJ1-3; D may be TRBD1 (6 bases). Germline CDR1 is SNHLY and CDR2 is FYNNEI. V dropped 7 bases and J dropped 0 bases, with 7 bases sitting between them. CDR3 length: 13 residues. Full variable domain (missing parts from reference TRBV2 and TRBJ1-3): EPEVTQTPSHQVTQMGQEVILRCVPISNHLYFYWYRQILGQKVEFLVSFYNNEISEKSEIFDDQFSVERPDGSNFTLKIRSTKLEDSAMYFCASKDSSGNTIYFGEGSWLTVV.

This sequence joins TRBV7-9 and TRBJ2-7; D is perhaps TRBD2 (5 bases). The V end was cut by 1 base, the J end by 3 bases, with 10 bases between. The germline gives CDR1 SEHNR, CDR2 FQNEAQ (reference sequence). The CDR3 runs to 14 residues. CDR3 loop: CASSLDTRHYEQYF. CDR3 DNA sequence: TGTGCCAGCAGCTTAGATACTAGGCACTACGAGCAGTACTTC. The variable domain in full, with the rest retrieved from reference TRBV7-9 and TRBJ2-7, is DTGVSQNPRHKITKRGQNVTFRCDPISEHNRLYWYRQTLGQGPEFLTYFQNEAQLEKSRLLSDRFSAERPKGSFSTLEIQRTEQGDSAMYLCASSLDTRHYEQYFGPGTRLTVT.

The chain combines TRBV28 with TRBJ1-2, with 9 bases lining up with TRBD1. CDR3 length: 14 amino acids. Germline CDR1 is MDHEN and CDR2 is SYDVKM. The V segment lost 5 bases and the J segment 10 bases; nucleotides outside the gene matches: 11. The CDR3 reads CASSTAGTGWDYTF. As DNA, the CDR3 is TGTGCCAGCAGTACAGCCGGGACAGGGTGGGACTACACCTTC.

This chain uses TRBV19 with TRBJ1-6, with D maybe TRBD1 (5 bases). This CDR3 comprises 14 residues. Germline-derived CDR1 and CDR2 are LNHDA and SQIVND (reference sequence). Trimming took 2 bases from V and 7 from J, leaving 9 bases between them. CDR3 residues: CASSISGRNSPLHF. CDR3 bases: TGTGCCAGTAGTATATCAGGGCGAAATTCACCCCTCCACTTT.